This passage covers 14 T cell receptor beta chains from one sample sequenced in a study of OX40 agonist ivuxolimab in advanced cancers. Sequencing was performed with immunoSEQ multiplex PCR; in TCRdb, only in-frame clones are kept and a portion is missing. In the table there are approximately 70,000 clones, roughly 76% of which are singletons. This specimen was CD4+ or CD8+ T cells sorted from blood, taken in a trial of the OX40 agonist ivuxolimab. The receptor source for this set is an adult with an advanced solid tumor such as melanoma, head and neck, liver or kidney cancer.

CDR3 sequence: CASSHSGAAADSGANVLTF. The CDR3 DNA sequence: TGTGCCAGCAGCCACAGCGGTGCGGCCGCGGACTCTGGGGCCAACGTCCTGACTTTC. This chain uses TRBV7-3 with TRBJ2-6; weak D call: TRBD2 (5 bases). Germline V CDR1 and CDR2: SGHTA, FQGTGA. V was clipped by 5 bases and J by 0 bases, with 20 bases between them. The CDR3 spans 19 residues.

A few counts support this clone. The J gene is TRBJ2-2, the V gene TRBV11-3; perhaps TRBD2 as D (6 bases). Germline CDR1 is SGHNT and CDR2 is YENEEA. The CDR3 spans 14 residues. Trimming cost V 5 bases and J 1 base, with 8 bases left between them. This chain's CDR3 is CASSRTMNTGELFF. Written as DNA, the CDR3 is TGTGCCAGCAGCCGGACTATGAACACCGGGGAGCTGTTTTTT.

CDR3: CSASGTATGELFF. The CDR3 coding sequence is TGCAGCGCCTCCGGGACAGCCACCGGGGAGCTGTTTTTT. This sequence joins TRBV29-1 and TRBJ2-2; 7 nucleotides align to TRBD1. Per germline, CDR1 SQVTM and CDR2 ANQGSEA. Germline trimming cut 7 bases from V and 4 bases from J; bases unmatched to any gene: 6. This CDR3 region has 13 residues.

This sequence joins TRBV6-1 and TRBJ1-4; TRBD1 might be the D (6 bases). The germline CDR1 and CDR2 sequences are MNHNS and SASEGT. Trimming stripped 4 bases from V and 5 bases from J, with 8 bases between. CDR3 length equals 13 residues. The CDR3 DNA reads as TGTGCCAGCAGTGGGCAGGGGAATGAAAAACTGTTTTTT. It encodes CASSGQGNEKLFF.

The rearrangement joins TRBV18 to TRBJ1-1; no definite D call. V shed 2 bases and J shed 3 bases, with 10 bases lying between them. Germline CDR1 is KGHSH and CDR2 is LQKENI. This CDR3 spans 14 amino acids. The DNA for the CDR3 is TGTGCCAGCTCACCAAGGAGGGTCTACACTGAAGCTTTCTTT. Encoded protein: CASSPRRVYTEAFF.

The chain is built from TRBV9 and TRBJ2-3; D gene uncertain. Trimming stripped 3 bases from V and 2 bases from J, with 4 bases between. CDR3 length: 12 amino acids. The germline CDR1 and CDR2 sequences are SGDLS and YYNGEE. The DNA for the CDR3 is TGTGCCAGCAGCGCTAACACAGATACGCAGTATTTT. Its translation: CASSANTDTQYF.

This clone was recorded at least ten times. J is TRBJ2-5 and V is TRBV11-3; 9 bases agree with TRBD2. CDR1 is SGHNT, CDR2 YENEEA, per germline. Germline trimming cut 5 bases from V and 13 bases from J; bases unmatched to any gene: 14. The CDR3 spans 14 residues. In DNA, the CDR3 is TGTGCCAGCAGCCTAATGAGGACTAGCGCGACACGGTACTTC. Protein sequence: CASSLMRTSATRYF.

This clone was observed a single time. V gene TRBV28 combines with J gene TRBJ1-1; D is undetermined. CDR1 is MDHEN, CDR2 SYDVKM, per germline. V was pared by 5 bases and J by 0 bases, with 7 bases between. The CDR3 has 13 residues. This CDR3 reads CASSKRLNTEAFF. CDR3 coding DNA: TGTGCCAGCAGTAAAAGGCTGAACACTGAAGCTTTCTTT. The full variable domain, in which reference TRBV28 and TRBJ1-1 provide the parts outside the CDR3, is DVKVTQSSRYLVKRTGEKVFLECVQDMDHENMFWYRQDPGLGLRLIYFSYDVKMKEKGDIPEGYSVSREKKERFSLILESASTNQTSMYLCASSKRLNTEAFFGQGTRLTVV.

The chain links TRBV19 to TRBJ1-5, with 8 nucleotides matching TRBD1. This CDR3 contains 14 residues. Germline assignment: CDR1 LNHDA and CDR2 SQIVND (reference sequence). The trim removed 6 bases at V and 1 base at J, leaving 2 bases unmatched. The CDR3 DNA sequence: TGTGCCAGTAGAAGGGACAGGAGCAATCAGCCCCAGCATTTT. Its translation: CASRRDRSNQPQHF.

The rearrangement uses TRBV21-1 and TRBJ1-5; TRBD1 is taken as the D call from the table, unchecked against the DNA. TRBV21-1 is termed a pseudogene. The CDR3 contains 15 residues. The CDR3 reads CASGFVTECNQPQHF. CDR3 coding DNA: TGTGCCAGCGGGTTTGTGACAGAATGCAATCAGCCCCAGCATTTT.

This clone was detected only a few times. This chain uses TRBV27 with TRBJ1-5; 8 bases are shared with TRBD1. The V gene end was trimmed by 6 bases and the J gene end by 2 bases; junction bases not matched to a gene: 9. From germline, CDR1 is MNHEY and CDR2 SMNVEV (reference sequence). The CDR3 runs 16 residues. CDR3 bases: TGTGCCAGCAGCAGGACACAGGGGGGAGGCAATCAGCCCCAGCATTTT. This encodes CASSRTQGGGNQPQHF.

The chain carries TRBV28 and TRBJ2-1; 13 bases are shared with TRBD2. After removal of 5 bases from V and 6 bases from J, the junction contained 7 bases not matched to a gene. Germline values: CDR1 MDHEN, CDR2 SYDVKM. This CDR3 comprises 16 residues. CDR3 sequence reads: CASSALAGGTGNEQFF. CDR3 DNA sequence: TGTGCCAGCAGTGCACTAGCGGGAGGGACAGGCAATGAGCAGTTCTTC.

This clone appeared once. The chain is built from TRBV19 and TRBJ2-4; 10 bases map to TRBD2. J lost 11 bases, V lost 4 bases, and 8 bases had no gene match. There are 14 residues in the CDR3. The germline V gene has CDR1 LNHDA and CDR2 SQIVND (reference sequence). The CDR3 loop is CASSTGLAVPLQYF. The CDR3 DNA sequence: TGTGCCAGTAGTACCGGACTAGCGGTACCACTTCAGTACTTC.

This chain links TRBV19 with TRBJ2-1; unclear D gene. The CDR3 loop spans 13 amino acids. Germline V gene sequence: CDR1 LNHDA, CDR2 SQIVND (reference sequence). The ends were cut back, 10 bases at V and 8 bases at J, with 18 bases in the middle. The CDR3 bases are TGTGCCACCCGACCCCCGGCATTAGATGAGCAGTTCTTC. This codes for CATRPPALDEQFF.